This TCR beta chain was sequenced for a study of identical twins. Notes on this clonotype: A junction boundary mismatches the germline segment, possibly from a read error.

Germline CDR1 and CDR2: SGHKS and YYEKEE (reference sequence). The CDR3 sequence is 14 residues long. Using its own MiXCR run on the 5' RACE reads, TCRdb lists one record per CDR3 protein. The data hold 280,000 or so distinct CDR3 sequences, with roughly 8.6% observed a single time. The same specimen was also included in a second study, on yellow fever vaccine responses in identical twins.

This receptor was obtained from a woman between 18 and 29 years old in good health. Sequenced sample: memory (CD45RO+) T cells sorted from blood. The chain has TRBV5-5 and TRBJ2-5, with D perhaps TRBD2 (6 bases). The CDR3 is CAISPGLGGETQYF. DNA of the CDR3: TGTGCCATCAGCCCTGGGCTCGGGGGAGAGACCCAGTACTTC.